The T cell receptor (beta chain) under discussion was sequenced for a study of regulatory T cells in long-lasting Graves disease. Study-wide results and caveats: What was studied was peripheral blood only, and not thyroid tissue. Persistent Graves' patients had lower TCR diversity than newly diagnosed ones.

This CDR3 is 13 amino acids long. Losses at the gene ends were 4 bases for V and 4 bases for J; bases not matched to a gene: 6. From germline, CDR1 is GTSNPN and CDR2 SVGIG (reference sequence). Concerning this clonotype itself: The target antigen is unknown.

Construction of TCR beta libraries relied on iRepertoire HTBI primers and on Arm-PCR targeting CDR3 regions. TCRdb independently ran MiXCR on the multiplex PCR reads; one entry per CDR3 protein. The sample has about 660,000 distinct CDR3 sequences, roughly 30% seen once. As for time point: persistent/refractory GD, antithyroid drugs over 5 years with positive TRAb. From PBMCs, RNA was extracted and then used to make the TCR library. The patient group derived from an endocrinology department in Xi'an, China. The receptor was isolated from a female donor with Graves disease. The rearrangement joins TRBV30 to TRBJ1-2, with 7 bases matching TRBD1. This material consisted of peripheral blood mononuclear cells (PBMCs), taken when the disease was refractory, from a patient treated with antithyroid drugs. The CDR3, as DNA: TGTGCCTGGACAACAGGGGAGGTCTATGGCTACACCTTC. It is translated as CAWTTGEVYGYTF.